Shown below are 30 T cell receptor beta chains from a single sample sequenced in a study of blood T cell repertoires in COVID-19. Produced via immunoSEQ multiplex PCR; TCRdb's table is partial and in-frame only. The sample carries 71,000 or so clones, around 79% recorded once. Sequencing used peripheral blood. Every receptor here comes from a man aged 45-65 years with acute or convalescent COVID-19.

The chain employs TRBV5-4 and TRBJ2-1; 8 bases are a match to TRBD1. Trimming took 4 bases from V and 8 from J; bases not matched to a gene: 11. Per germline, CDR1 SGHNT and CDR2 YYREEE (reference sequence). The CDR3 covers 15 residues. The CDR3 is CASSATGGSWDEQFF. The CDR3, as DNA: TGTGCCAGCAGCGCAACAGGGGGGTCATGGGATGAGCAGTTCTTC. Using reference TRBV5-4 and TRBJ2-1 for the parts outside the CDR3, the full variable domain is ETGVTQSPTHLIKTRGQQVTLRCSSQSGHNTVSWYQQALGQGPQFIFQYYREEENGRGNFPPRFSGLQFPNYSSELNVNALELDDSALYLCASSATGGSWDEQFFGPGTRLTVL.

The chain uses TRBV4-3 and TRBJ2-1; 10 bases are shared with TRBD1. The CDR3 is 18 amino acids. V shed 3 bases, J shed 0 bases, and the junction held 8 bases outside the gene matches. Germline V gives CDR1 LGHNA, CDR2 YSLEER. The CDR3, as DNA: TGCGCCAGCAGCCACCGTTTATGGACAGGGGGCTCCTACAATGAGCAGTTCTTC. This sequence encodes CASSHRLWTGGSYNEQFF.

This clone was detected only once. V usage is TRBV4-3 and J usage is TRBJ1-3; D is ambiguous. V was cut by 2 bases and J by 4 bases, with 6 bases left in between. This CDR3 comprises 13 residues. The germline V gene encodes CDR1 LGHNA and CDR2 YSLEER. The CDR3 nucleotides read TGCGCCAGCAGCCAATATGCGGGAAACACCATATATTTT. Amino acid sequence: CASSQYAGNTIYF.

This chain joins TRBV4-3 and TRBJ1-5, with D possibly being TRBD1 (6 bases). The CDR3 contains 15 residues. CDR1 LGHNA and CDR2 YSLEER come from the germline V gene. Trimming removed 0 bases from V and 3 bases from J, with 9 bases in between. For the CDR3, the DNA is TGCGCCAGCAGCCAAGACAGGGGCCCCAATCAGCCCCAGCATTTT. Its protein product is CASSQDRGPNQPQHF.

The chain couples TRBV7-2 to TRBJ2-1; the match to TRBD2 covers 7 bases. In germline, CDR1 is SGHTA, CDR2 FQGNSA. Trimming cost V 5 bases and J 2 bases; bases outside gene matches: 6. The CDR3 extends over 15 amino acids. The CDR3 DNA reads TGTGCCAGCAGCCCCGGGGGGAGCGCCTACAATGAGCAGTTCTTC. Protein: CASSPGGSAYNEQFF.

The chain recombines TRBV11-2 with TRBJ2-5, with TRBD2 identical over 10 bases. CDR1 SGHAT and CDR2 FQNNGV come from the germline V gene. The CDR3 loop spans 15 amino acids. The V gene end was trimmed by 4 bases and the J gene end by 4 bases; junction bases not matched to a gene: 6. This chain's CDR3 is CASSSLAGVGETQYF. As DNA, the CDR3 is TGTGCCAGCAGCTCTCTAGCGGGAGTGGGAGAGACCCAGTACTTC.

This clone was seen only a few times. The chain couples TRBV27 to TRBJ2-5; 8 nucleotides line up with TRBD2. The trim removed 4 bases at V and 4 bases at J, leaving 5 bases unmatched. The germline gives CDR1 MNHEY, CDR2 SMNVEV (reference sequence). This CDR3 spans 14 amino acids. The CDR3 DNA reads TGTGCCAGCAGTTACGAGCGGGGGAGAGAGACCCAGTACTTC. Residues: CASSYERGRETQYF.

The chain has TRBV18 and TRBJ1-2, with D perhaps TRBD1 (6 bases). CDR3 length equals 13 residues. The V gene's germline CDR1 is KGHSH and CDR2 LQKENI. Trimming stripped 3 bases from V and 4 bases from J, with 9 bases between. For the CDR3, the DNA is TGTGCCAGCTCACCCGACAGGACCTATGGCTACACCTTC. Amino acids: CASSPDRTYGYTF. Together with reference TRBV18 and TRBJ1-2, the CDR3 gives the full variable domain: NAGVMQNPRHLVRRRGQEARLRCSPMKGHSHVYWYRQLPEEGLKFMVYLQKENIIDESGMPKERFSAEFPKEGPSILRIQQVVRGDSAAYFCASSPDRTYGYTFGSGTRLTVV.

The rearrangement links TRBV2 to TRBJ1-6; D may be TRBD1 (5 bases). The CDR3 is 13 amino acids. V dropped 5 bases and J dropped 14 bases, with 16 bases sitting between them. CDR1 and CDR2 from the germline V gene are SNHLY and FYNNEI. CDR3 in DNA: TGTGCCAGCAGTCCGGGGGGTCGGGGGACCCTCCACTTT. Translation: CASSPGGRGTLHF.

The chain employs TRBV18 and TRBJ1-5; 11 bases agree with TRBD1. With V trimmed by 5 bases and J by 4 bases, 7 bases remained unmatched. The CDR3 consists of 16 residues. CDR1 is KGHSH and CDR2 is LQKENI in the germline V gene. The CDR3 DNA is TGTGCCAGCTCAGCAGGGACAGGGGGTTTAAATCAGCCCCAGCATTTT. As protein: CASSAGTGGLNQPQHF.

V gene TRBV7-9 combines with J gene TRBJ1-2; 10 bases align to TRBD1. The CDR3 totals 15 residues. V lost 5 bases and J lost 3; bases outside the gene matches: 6. The V gene's germline CDR1 is SEHNR and CDR2 FQNEAQ (reference sequence). The CDR3 sequence is CASSRDRGRDYGYTF. CDR3 bases: TGTGCCAGCAGCCGAGACAGGGGGCGCGACTATGGCTACACCTTC.

For this clone: The sample holds other DNA sequences that translate to the same CDR3. V is TRBV12-3 or TRBV12-4 and J is TRBJ1-1; D unclear. The CDR3 is made up of 13 amino acids. V was trimmed by 3 bases and J by 2 bases, leaving 7 bases between them. This CDR3 reads CASSLGANTEAFF. The DNA of the CDR3 is TGTGCCAGCAGTTTGGGCGCAAACACTGAAGCTTTCTTT.

The CDR3 reads CASSVSGQPYYGYTF. CDR3 coding DNA: TGTGCCAGCAGCGTTTCAGGGCAGCCCTACTATGGCTACACCTTC. The rearrangement joins TRBV9 to TRBJ1-2; TRBD1 is a possible D gene (5 bases). Looked up from germline, CDR1 is SGDLS and CDR2 is YYNGEE. The ends were cut back, 2 bases at V and 3 bases at J, with 14 bases in the middle. The CDR3 loop spans 15 amino acids.

This chain links TRBV11-2 with TRBJ2-1, with D unresolved. Germline V lookup: CDR1 SGHAT, CDR2 FQNNGV. V was pared by 1 base and J by 7 bases, with 5 bases between. The CDR3 consists of 12 residues. The CDR3 is CASSLGRNEQFF. CDR3 nucleotide sequence: TGTGCCAGCAGCTTAGGTCGTAATGAGCAGTTCTTC.

The chain employs TRBV5-4 and TRBJ1-1, with D unclear. Trimming left V 1 base short and J 1 base short, with 11 bases between. CDR3 length equals 15 residues. CDR1 and CDR2 from the germline V gene are SGHNT and YYREEE (reference sequence). The CDR3 reads CASSLKVRANTEAFF. The CDR3 DNA reads as TGTGCCAGCAGCTTGAAGGTGAGGGCGAACACTGAAGCTTTCTTT.

This chain connects TRBV9 to TRBJ2-7; 9 bases fit TRBD2. Germline trimming cut 1 base from V and 2 bases from J; bases unmatched to any gene: 4. The CDR3 runs 15 residues. Germline CDR1 SGDLS, CDR2 YYNGEE. Here the CDR3 reads CASSVTASGTYEQYF. In nucleotides, the CDR3 is TGTGCCAGCAGCGTAACGGCTAGCGGGACCTACGAGCAGTACTTC.

The chain recombines TRBV6-5 with TRBJ1-1; possibly TRBD1 for D (6 bases). Deletions cut 0 bases from V and 0 bases from J, with 11 bases between. This CDR3 comprises 16 residues. Per the germline V gene, CDR1 is MNHEY and CDR2 is SVGAGI. CDR3 DNA: TGTGCCAGCAGTTACTCCCCTACAGGGATGAACACTGAAGCTTTCTTT. This sequence encodes CASSYSPTGMNTEAFF.

This chain links TRBV6-2 or TRBV6-3 with TRBJ2-7; TRBD2 matches at 10 bases. The germline V gene encodes CDR1 MNHEY and CDR2 SVGEGT. After removal of 6 bases from V and 3 bases from J, the junction contained 11 bases not matched to a gene. The CDR3 extends over 16 amino acids. This CDR3 is CASSLNSLAGRYEQYF. In nucleotides, the CDR3 is TGTGCCAGCAGCCTCAATTCACTAGCGGGACGCTACGAGCAGTACTTC.

This chain uses TRBV24-1 with TRBJ1-1, with 9 positions matching TRBD1. Trimming took 7 bases from V and 5 from J; bases not matched to a gene: 10. The germline V gene has CDR1 KGHDR and CDR2 SFDVKD. This CDR3 region has 15 residues. The CDR3 DNA sequence: TGTGCCACCAGGAAAGGGACAGGGTTAGGGACTGAAGCTTTCTTT. Its translation is CATRKGTGLGTEAFF.

The J gene is TRBJ1-1, the V gene TRBV7-2; D remains unclear. The CDR3 covers 15 residues. V lost 5 bases to trimming and J lost 4 bases, with 17 bases between them. Germline V gives CDR1 SGHTA, CDR2 FQGNSA. As DNA, the CDR3 is TGTGCCAGCAGCACCCGGGCACTAGGGAGCACTGAAGCTTTCTTT. Translated, it gives CASSTRALGSTEAFF.

The chain carries TRBV25-1 and TRBJ1-2, with D perhaps matching TRBD1 (5 bases). The CDR3 spans 14 residues. From germline, CDR1 is MGHDK and CDR2 SYGVNS. V was clipped by 5 bases and J by 7 bases, with 17 bases between them. The DNA for the CDR3 is TGTGCCAGCAGTTTGGGGGGTCAGAACCGTGGCTACACCTTC. This translates into CASSLGGQNRGYTF.

CDR3 in DNA: TGTGCCAGCAGCTACCCGGGACTGGAAAAAGAGACCCAGTACTTC. Protein: CASSYPGLEKETQYF. The chain recombines TRBV5-4 with TRBJ2-5; possible D gene TRBD2, 6 bases. The CDR3 sequence is 15 residues long. Germline V gene lookup returns CDR1 SGHNT and CDR2 YYREEE (reference sequence). The V gene lost 3 bases and the J gene lost 3 bases, with 15 bases spanning the gap. The full variable domain, completed using reference TRBV5-4 and TRBJ2-5, is ETGVTQSPTHLIKTRGQQVTLRCSSQSGHNTVSWYQQALGQGPQFIFQYYREEENGRGNFPPRFSGLQFPNYSSELNVNALELDDSALYLCASSYPGLEKETQYFGPGTRLLVL.

The chain employs TRBV28 and TRBJ1-1, with D uncertain. V was shortened by 4 bases and J by 10 bases, with 22 bases between the two germline ends. Germline-derived CDR1 and CDR2 are MDHEN and SYDVKM. This CDR3 spans 15 amino acids. The CDR3 region is CASSSARPRRDRAFF. CDR3 DNA: TGTGCCAGCAGTTCGGCACGACCACGGCGGGATCGAGCTTTCTTT.

The rearrangement links TRBV29-1 to TRBJ2-1; a weak D match, TRBD1 (6 bases). The ends were cut back, 1 base at V and 6 bases at J, with 13 bases in the middle. The CDR3 loop spans 14 amino acids. CDR1 and CDR2 (germline): SQVTM, ANQGSEA. CDR3 region: CSVEGTAGLNEQFF. CDR3 bases: TGCAGCGTTGAAGGGACAGCCGGGCTCAATGAGCAGTTCTTC.

CDR3 bases: TGTGCCAGCAGCTTTGTGCAGGGGAGCACTGAAGCTTTCTTT. Translated: CASSFVQGSTEAFF. The chain uses TRBV7-2 and TRBJ1-1; D perhaps matches TRBD1 (6 bases). V dropped 3 bases and J dropped 4 bases, with 12 bases sitting between them. CDR1 and CDR2 (germline): SGHTA, FQGNSA. The CDR3 spans 14 residues.

The chain combines TRBV5-4 with TRBJ1-5; 8 bases agree with TRBD1. The ends lost 4 bases at V and 5 bases at J; junction bases unmatched: 5. This CDR3 is 14 amino acids long. Germline V CDR1 and CDR2: SGHNT, YYREEE (reference sequence). The CDR3 sequence is CASSIDRGYQPQHF. The CDR3 DNA reads as TGTGCCAGCAGCATCGACAGGGGATATCAGCCCCAGCATTTT.

The chain is built from TRBV28 and TRBJ2-3; 8 bases match TRBD1. This CDR3 is built from 13 residues. Per the germline V gene, CDR1 is MDHEN and CDR2 is SYDVKM. With 5 bases clipped from V and 2 bases from J, the junction kept 0 bases outside the gene matches. The DNA for the CDR3 is TGTGCCAGCAGTCAGGGGGCCACAGATACGCAGTATTTT. Its translation is CASSQGATDTQYF.

The chain joins TRBV19 to TRBJ1-1; 8 positions agree with TRBD1. CDR1 is LNHDA, CDR2 SQIVND, per germline (reference sequence). This CDR3 has 15 residues. Trimming at V came to 5 bases and at J to 4 bases, leaving 9 bases not matched to a gene. CDR3: CASSPQGAPRTEAFF. The CDR3 region has the DNA TGTGCCAGTAGTCCTCAGGGGGCGCCCCGCACTGAAGCTTTCTTT.

The chain uses TRBV9 and TRBJ2-7; 7 positions agree with TRBD1. The trim removed 3 bases at V and 4 bases at J, leaving 7 bases unmatched. Germline CDR1 is SGDLS and CDR2 is YYNGEE. The CDR3 covers 14 residues. The CDR3 DNA reads as TGTGCCAGCAGCGAAGCCGGGACAGCTTACGAGCAGTACTTC. This codes for CASSEAGTAYEQYF.

This sequence joins TRBV12-3 or TRBV12-4 and TRBJ1-1; D is possibly TRBD1 (5 bases). There are 13 residues in the CDR3. Trimming pared 8 bases from V and 5 bases from J, leaving 15 bases between. The CDR3, as DNA: TGTGCCAGCGGGGAGGGGATGGGGACTGAAGCTTTCTTT. It specifies CASGEGMGTEAFF.